The 25 T cell receptor beta chains listed next were all sequenced from one sample in a study of OX40 agonist ivuxolimab in advanced cancers. The protocol was immunoSEQ multiplex PCR, while the TCRdb copy is restricted to in-frame clones and leaves out a portion. The table has 95,000 to 100,000 clones, around 85% seen once. Sequencing was performed on CD4+ or CD8+ T cells sorted from blood, taken in a trial of the OX40 agonist ivuxolimab. The origin of the receptors is an adult with an advanced solid tumor such as melanoma, head and neck, liver or kidney cancer.

The chain carries TRBV15 and TRBJ2-1, with 9 bases that match TRBD2. The CDR3 is made up of 16 amino acids. J was trimmed by 8 bases and V by 2 bases; bases with no gene match: 10. CDR1 is LNHNV, CDR2 YYDKDF, per germline (reference sequence). The CDR3 nucleotides are TGTGCCACCAGCAGAAGAGCGCTTCGCGGGGGGGATGAGCAGTTCTTC. This encodes CATSRRALRGGDEQFF.

The gene calls are TRBV5-6 and TRBJ1-4; D perhaps matches TRBD1 (5 bases). V dropped 7 bases and J dropped 8 bases, with 12 bases sitting between them. The CDR3 totals 12 residues. CDR1 is SGHDT and CDR2 is YYEEEE in the germline V gene. CDR3 in DNA: TGTGCCAGCGCTCTATGGGGCGAAAAACTGTTTTTT. Translating gives CASALWGEKLFF.

This clone showed up just a few times. The chain couples TRBV7-6 to TRBJ2-5; TRBD1 is a possible D gene (5 bases). This CDR3 spans 14 amino acids. The ends were cut back, 4 bases at V and 5 bases at J, with 14 bases in the middle. CDR1 and CDR2 (germline): SGHVS, FNYEAQ. The CDR3 region is CASSSSTPGETQYF. DNA of the CDR3: TGTGCCAGCAGCTCATCTACCCCAGGGGAGACCCAGTACTTC.

The chain carries TRBV11-2 and TRBJ2-5; no reliable D call. The CDR3 sequence is 13 residues long. Germline V CDR1 and CDR2: SGHAT, FQNNGV. V was cut by 4 bases and J by 6 bases, with 12 bases left in between. The CDR3 loop is CASSSARWQTQYF. The CDR3 DNA reads TGTGCCAGCAGCTCTGCCCGGTGGCAGACCCAGTACTTC.

V usage is TRBV6-1 and J usage is TRBJ2-7, with 7 bases lining up with TRBD1. CDR3 length: 18 amino acids. Germline V gene lookup returns CDR1 MNHNS and CDR2 SASEGT. V was clipped by 4 bases and J by 4 bases; unmatched bases: 19. CDR3 in DNA: TGTGCCAGCAGTGTCGGGATATTGGGACAGTTGGGGTCGTACGAGCAGTACTTC. It encodes CASSVGILGQLGSYEQYF.

The V and J genes are TRBV7-3 and TRBJ2-3, with 13 positions matching TRBD2. This CDR3 has 16 residues. With V trimmed by 5 bases and J by 3 bases, 5 bases remained unmatched. Per the germline V gene, CDR1 is SGHTA and CDR2 is FQGTGA. The CDR3 sequence: CASSPGTSGNTDTQYF. CDR3 bases: TGTGCCAGCAGCCCTGGGACTAGCGGGAATACAGATACGCAGTATTTT. Supplemented by reference TRBV7-3 and TRBJ2-3, the full variable domain reads GAGVSQTPSNKVTEKGKYVELRCDPISGHTALYWYRQSLGQGPEFLIYFQGTGAADDSGLPNDRFFAVRPEGSVSTLKIQRTERGDSAVYLCASSPGTSGNTDTQYFGPGTRLTVL.

The gene calls are TRBV7-6 and TRBJ1-5, with D uncertain. The CDR3 contains 16 residues. CDR1 is SGHVS, CDR2 FNYEAQ, per germline. The V gene lost 2 bases and the J gene lost 4 bases, with 15 bases spanning the gap. The CDR3 loop is CASSLKGHSLNQPQHF. CDR3 DNA sequence: TGTGCCAGCAGCTTAAAAGGCCACAGCCTTAATCAGCCCCAGCATTTT.

J is TRBJ1-1 and V is TRBV20-1; a possible D gene is TRBD1 (5 bases). Trimming took off 5 bases at V and 8 bases at J, with 12 bases between the two ends. Germline V gene sequence: CDR1 DFQATT, CDR2 SNEGSKA (reference sequence). The CDR3 runs to 11 residues. CDR3 sequence reads: CSAGTGLEAFF. The CDR3 DNA is TGCAGTGCTGGGACGGGACTCGAAGCTTTCTTT.

This chain connects TRBV28 to TRBJ2-3; unclear D gene. V was clipped by 2 bases and J by 7 bases, with 13 bases between them. This CDR3 spans 14 amino acids. The germline V gene has CDR1 MDHEN and CDR2 SYDVKM. CDR3 protein: CASSLAVLRNTQYF. The CDR3 DNA sequence: TGTGCCAGCAGTTTAGCGGTACTAAGGAATACGCAGTATTTT.

This clone showed up just once. The genes are TRBV7-3 and TRBJ2-7, with D possibly matching TRBD2 (6 bases). The CDR3 contains 14 residues. V lost 2 bases and J lost 4, with 12 bases in between. Germline CDR1 SGHTA, CDR2 FQGTGA. The CDR3 spells CASSLAGFGYEQYF. The CDR3 DNA follows: TGTGCCAGCAGCTTAGCGGGGTTTGGTTACGAGCAGTACTTC.

The genes are TRBV28 and TRBJ1-2; perhaps TRBD1 as D (6 bases). Trimming left V 5 bases short and J 7 bases short, with 11 bases between. From germline, CDR1 is MDHEN and CDR2 SYDVKM. This CDR3 has 12 amino acids. The CDR3 bases are TGTGCCAGCAGTCGGGAGGGGGTTGGCTACACCTTC. This sequence encodes CASSREGVGYTF.

This rearrangement joins TRBV25-1 to TRBJ1-1; D is undetermined. Germline-derived CDR1 and CDR2 are MGHDK and SYGVNS. Trimming left V 1 base short and J 0 bases short, with 18 bases between. The CDR3 is 18 residues long. The CDR3 DNA is TGTGCCAGCAGTGAATCAGACTTCGGGAATTTCATGAACACTGAAGCTTTCTTT. Translation gives CASSESDFGNFMNTEAFF.

The rearrangement links TRBV6-5 to TRBJ2-5; possible D gene TRBD1, 6 bases. Germline V gene data show CDR1 as MNHEY and CDR2 as SVGAGI. The V gene lost 5 bases and the J gene lost 4 bases, with 17 bases spanning the gap. The CDR3 runs 15 residues. The CDR3 loop reads CASSPTQGPGETQYF. DNA for the CDR3: TGTGCCAGCAGTCCGACGCAGGGGCCGGGAGAGACCCAGTACTTC.

V and J are TRBV7-2 and TRBJ2-7; TRBD1 matches 7 bases. CDR3 length equals 15 residues. The V segment lost 4 bases and the J segment 0 bases; nucleotides outside the gene matches: 6. The germline V gene has CDR1 SGHTA and CDR2 FQGNSA. CDR3 bases: TGTGCCAGCAGCTGGGGACAGCCTTTCTCCTACGAGCAGTACTTC. Translating gives CASSWGQPFSYEQYF.

The J gene is TRBJ1-5, the V gene TRBV19, with TRBD1 identical over 7 bases. The CDR3 contains 17 residues. Germline CDR1 reads LNHDA; CDR2 reads SQIVND (reference sequence). Germline trimming cut 5 bases from V and 1 base from J; bases unmatched to any gene: 11. The chain's CDR3 is CASSDGQVSSSNQPQHF. The CDR3 DNA reads as TGTGCCAGTAGTGACGGACAGGTATCCTCAAGCAATCAGCCCCAGCATTTT. Supplemented by reference TRBV19 and TRBJ1-5, the full variable domain reads DGGITQSPKYLFRKEGQNVTLSCEQNLNHDAMYWYRQDPGQGLRLIYYSQIVNDFQKGDIAEGYSVSREKKESFPLTVTSAQKNPTAFYLCASSDGQVSSSNQPQHFGDGTRLSIL.

V is TRBV7-6 and J is TRBJ2-2; 12 bases map to TRBD2. V gave up 6 bases and J gave up 0 bases; unmatched junction bases: 14. Germline CDR1 reads SGHVS; CDR2 reads FNYEAQ. There are 20 residues in the CDR3. Here the CDR3 DNA reads TGTGCCAGCAGTCCTAAACTAGCGGGGGGAATTGCATCGAACACCGGGGAGCTGTTTTTT. Protein sequence: CASSPKLAGGIASNTGELFF.

The sample holds a few counts of this clone. Here the CDR3 DNA reads TGTGCCAGCAGCCCCGCGAGGGCGGGGAACACTGAAGCTTTCTTT. It specifies CASSPARAGNTEAFF. The chain employs TRBV7-9 and TRBJ1-1, with unresolved D. Per the germline V gene, CDR1 is SEHNR and CDR2 is FQNEAQ (reference sequence). Trimming pared 5 bases from V and 1 base from J, leaving 14 bases between. The length of the CDR3 is 15 residues.

The J gene is TRBJ1-4, the V gene TRBV5-4; TRBD1 agrees at 9 bases. CDR1 SGHNT and CDR2 YYREEE come from the germline V gene (reference sequence). The CDR3 is 16 amino acids. V lost 4 bases to trimming and J lost 5 bases; unmatched junction nucleotides: 9. The CDR3: CASSTGGQGQNEKLFF. The CDR3 nucleotides are TGTGCCAGCAGCACGGGAGGACAGGGGCAAAATGAAAAACTGTTTTTT.

This rearrangement joins TRBV28 to TRBJ1-1; D possibly corresponds to TRBD1 (5 bases). The germline V gene encodes CDR1 MDHEN and CDR2 SYDVKM. V was trimmed by 2 bases and J by 6 bases, leaving 19 bases between them. The CDR3 is made up of 16 amino acids. The CDR3 coding sequence is TGTGCCAGCAGTTTAATACGGGGACGATACGGGGCTGAAGCTTTCTTT. It codes for CASSLIRGRYGAEAFF.

The chain has TRBV6-6 and TRBJ1-4; D uncertain. This CDR3 has 14 amino acids. Looked up from germline, CDR1 is MNHNY and CDR2 is SVGAGI (reference sequence). With 8 bases removed from V and 8 bases from J, the gap between germline ends came to 18 bases. The CDR3 region is CASGSWEAGEKLFF. The DNA for the CDR3 is TGTGCCAGCGGCAGCTGGGAGGCCGGAGAAAAACTGTTTTTT.

J is TRBJ1-1 and V is TRBV28; 7 nucleotides align to TRBD1. Germline-derived CDR1 and CDR2 are MDHEN and SYDVKM. The CDR3 consists of 16 residues. The trim removed 2 bases at V and 1 base at J, leaving 7 bases unmatched. CDR3 protein: CASSLGPGTANTEAFF. The DNA of the CDR3 is TGTGCCAGCAGTTTAGGGCCGGGGACAGCGAACACTGAAGCTTTCTTT.

This clone appeared a few times. The chain is built from TRBV10-1 and TRBJ2-1; 11 positions agree with TRBD2. CDR3 length: 13 amino acids. The V segment lost 5 bases and the J segment 13 bases; nucleotides outside the gene matches: 7. Germline V gene sequence: CDR1 WNHNN, CDR2 SYGVQD (reference sequence). Written as DNA, the CDR3 is TGCGCCAGCAGTCAAGATAGCGGGAGGGGTCAGTTCTTC. Amino acid sequence: CASSQDSGRGQFF.

DNA for the CDR3: TGTGCCCCCCGGAGGCCCGACAGGGGGATCCACGAGCAGTACTTC. This translates into CAPRRPDRGIHEQYF. This sequence joins TRBV6-4 and TRBJ2-7, with TRBD1 matching over 9 bases. The CDR3 spans 15 residues. CDR1 is MRHNA and CDR2 is SNTAGT in the germline V gene. J was trimmed by 5 bases and V by 11 bases; bases with no gene match: 16.

This chain joins TRBV6-5 and TRBJ1-6, with D hard to call. The CDR3 consists of 16 residues. Trimming pared 2 bases from V and 0 bases from J, leaving 8 bases between. Germline CDR1 reads MNHEY; CDR2 reads SVGAGI. The CDR3 protein is CASSYAESSYNSPLHF. The CDR3 region has the DNA TGTGCCAGCAGTTACGCGGAGAGCTCCTATAATTCACCCCTCCACTTT.

V and J are TRBV5-1 and TRBJ2-2; D is ambiguous. V lost 5 bases, J lost 4 bases, and 12 bases lay in between. CDR1 is SGHRS, CDR2 YFSETQ, per germline. This CDR3 has 14 residues. Written as DNA, the CDR3 is TGCGCCAGCAGGGGTGAACTTTCCACCGGGGAGCTGTTTTTT. Protein: CASRGELSTGELFF.